Shown below are 24 T cell receptor beta chains from a single sample sequenced in a study of shared clonotypes between healthy human individuals. The data were produced by immunoSEQ multiplex PCR, yet TCRdb's version contains in-frame clones alone and is incomplete. The data show some 2,500,000 clones, with approximately 93% seen just once and 0.36% held by the top ten. The sample consisted of naive CD4+ T cells from PBMCs. Documented subset: CD45RA+ positively selected. All receptors come from a man between 18 and 35 years old in good health. Some clones in this sample may be carry-over from other donors' samples.

This chain uses TRBV12-5 with TRBJ2-3; 8 bases map to TRBD1. Germline CDR1 LGHNT, CDR2 FRNRAP. This CDR3 has 15 amino acids. With V trimmed by 7 bases and J by 2 bases, 8 bases remained unmatched. The CDR3 sequence is CASAMGQASTDTQYF. The CDR3 nucleotides are TGTGCTAGTGCCATGGGACAGGCTTCCACAGATACGCAGTATTTT.

V and J are TRBV7-9 and TRBJ2-3; TRBD1 might be the D (5 bases). The CDR3 is 16 residues long. Trimming removed 5 bases at V and 0 bases at J, with 15 bases between. Germline assignment: CDR1 SEHNR and CDR2 FQNEAQ (reference sequence). The CDR3 sequence is CASSPRGTVSTDTQYF. The CDR3 bases are TGTGCCAGCAGCCCAAGGGGCACCGTTAGCACAGATACGCAGTATTTT. The whole variable domain, remainder taken from reference TRBV7-9 and TRBJ2-3, is DTGVSQNPRHKITKRGQNVTFRCDPISEHNRLYWYRQTLGQGPEFLTYFQNEAQLEKSRLLSDRFSAERPKGSFSTLEIQRTEQGDSAMYLCASSPRGTVSTDTQYFGPGTRLTVL.

This rearrangement joins TRBV15 to TRBJ2-1; 14 bases map to TRBD2. The V gene end was trimmed by 5 bases and the J gene end by 7 bases; junction bases not matched to a gene: 10. The CDR3 is 17 amino acids. The germline V gene has CDR1 LNHNV and CDR2 YYDKDF (reference sequence). CDR3 bases: TGTGCCACCAGCGGAATGGGGACTAGCGGGAGAACGAATGAGCAGTTCTTC. The encoded protein is CATSGMGTSGRTNEQFF.

The chain employs TRBV30 and TRBJ1-1; D ambiguous. The V and J ends lost 0 bases and 1 base respectively, with 18 bases between them. Per the germline V gene, CDR1 is GTSNPN and CDR2 is SVGIG (reference sequence). This CDR3 contains 17 residues. The CDR3, as DNA: TGTGCCTGGAGTGTTATGGTTTCTTCGGGGAGGAACACTGAAGCTTTCTTT. Protein: CAWSVMVSSGRNTEAFF.

V and J are TRBV2 and TRBJ1-5; D unclear. There are 15 residues in the CDR3. The V gene lost 4 bases and the J gene lost 0 bases, with 10 bases spanning the gap. Germline loops: CDR1 SNHLY, CDR2 FYNNEI. The CDR3 region has the DNA TGTGCCAGCAGTGCCGGGCAGGTTAGCAATCAGCCCCAGCATTTT. It is translated as CASSAGQVSNQPQHF.

The J gene is TRBJ2-3, the V gene TRBV10-1; no clear D gene. CDR1 and CDR2 (germline): WNHNN, SYGVQD (reference sequence). Trimming stripped 4 bases from V and 6 bases from J, with 17 bases between. This CDR3 contains 15 residues. CDR3 DNA sequence: TGCGCCAGCAGTGCAGTAAGACCACCTGGGGATACGCAGTATTTT. Its translation is CASSAVRPPGDTQYF.

CDR3 protein: CASTPGDRAYEQYF. The CDR3 region has the DNA TGTGCCAGTACCCCCGGGGACCGCGCCTACGAGCAGTACTTC. J is TRBJ2-7 and V is TRBV6-5; the D gene could be TRBD1 or TRBD2 (5 bases each). CDR1 MNHEY and CDR2 SVGAGI come from the germline V gene. The CDR3 contains 14 residues. V was cut by 9 bases and J by 2 bases, with 17 bases left in between.

The chain recombines TRBV4-2 with TRBJ2-2; D uncertain. Deletions cut 0 bases from V and 6 bases from J, with 8 bases between. The CDR3 covers 14 residues. CDR1 is LGHNA, CDR2 YNFKEQ, per germline. The CDR3 nucleotides are TGTGCCAGCAGCCAAGATCGGAGCCCCGGGGAGCTGTTTTTT. Its translation: CASSQDRSPGELFF.

The chain joins TRBV2 to TRBJ2-1, with TRBD2 matching 12 bases. The CDR3 covers 15 residues. The trim removed 6 bases at V and 4 bases at J, leaving 4 bases unmatched. Germline CDR1 SNHLY, CDR2 FYNNEI. The chain's CDR3 is CASRWTSGTYNEQFF. For the CDR3, the DNA is TGTGCCAGCAGATGGACTAGCGGGACATACAATGAGCAGTTCTTC.

The chain recombines TRBV19 with TRBJ2-2; 9 bases are a match to TRBD1. The CDR3 runs 17 residues. Germline V gene sequence: CDR1 LNHDA, CDR2 SQIVND (reference sequence). The V segment lost 4 bases and the J segment 4 bases; nucleotides outside the gene matches: 10. In nucleotides, the CDR3 is TGTGCCAGTAGTACCCCTTTGGAGGGACAGGGCACCGGGGAGCTGTTTTTT. Amino acid sequence: CASSTPLEGQGTGELFF.

On this clone: Within the sample, other DNA sequences also encode this same CDR3. The chain couples TRBV6-5 to TRBJ2-2; D ambiguous. The germline V and J ends were trimmed by 6 bases and 1 base, with 6 bases remaining between them. Germline V CDR1 and CDR2: MNHEY, SVGAGI. The CDR3 totals 13 residues. Here the CDR3 reads CASSTGNTGELFF. The CDR3 nucleotides read TGTGCCAGCAGCACGGGGAACACCGGGGAGCTGTTTTTT.

The genes are TRBV5-1 and TRBJ1-2; tentatively, D is TRBD1 (6 bases). The CDR3 covers 14 residues. Trimming took 5 bases from V and 4 from J, leaving 15 bases between them. The germline V gene encodes CDR1 SGHRS and CDR2 YFSETQ. The CDR3 loop reads CASSPDRWGYGYTF. DNA of the CDR3: TGCGCCAGCAGTCCAGACAGGTGGGGCTATGGCTACACCTTC.

V is TRBV5-1 and J is TRBJ1-4; D call uncertain. V lost 5 bases to trimming and J lost 5 bases, with 10 bases between them. Looked up from germline, CDR1 is SGHRS and CDR2 is YFSETQ. This CDR3 is 13 amino acids long. CDR3 DNA sequence: TGCGCCAGCAGAGGAGGCCCAAATGAAAAACTGTTTTTT. It encodes CASRGGPNEKLFF. The full variable domain, completed using reference TRBV5-1 and TRBJ1-4, is KAGVTQTPRYLIKTRGQQVTLSCSPISGHRSVSWYQQTPGQGLQFLFEYFSETQRNKGNFPGRFSGRQFSNSRSEMNVSTLELGDSALYLCASRGGPNEKLFFGSGTQLSVL.

As to this clone: Other DNA sequences in this sample translate to the same CDR3. The chain combines TRBV7-2 with TRBJ2-3; D is ambiguous. The V and J ends lost 0 bases and 4 bases respectively, with 5 bases between them. Germline CDR1 SGHTA, CDR2 FQGNSA. CDR3 length equals 13 residues. As DNA, the CDR3 is TGTGCCAGCAGCTTAGCGCGATCAGATACGCAGTATTTT. This gives the protein CASSLARSDTQYF.

As concerns this clone: The sample has other DNA sequences that encode this CDR3 too. This chain links TRBV27 with TRBJ2-2; the match to TRBD2 covers 10 bases. Germline V gene lookup returns CDR1 MNHEY and CDR2 SMNVEV (reference sequence). With 2 bases clipped from V and 2 bases from J, the junction kept 2 bases outside the gene matches. The CDR3 extends over 16 amino acids. CDR3: CASSLRLAGNTGELFF. In DNA form, the CDR3 reads TGTGCCAGCAGTTTAAGACTAGCGGGTAACACCGGGGAGCTGTTTTTT.

The rearrangement joins TRBV6-5 to TRBJ2-5; 10 nucleotides agree with TRBD2. The DNA end is more similar to TRBJ2-7, so the J call may be wrong. The CDR3 sequence is 15 residues long. The germline CDR1 and CDR2 sequences are MNHEY and SVGAGI. The CDR3: CASRAGGATGYEQYF. The DNA of the CDR3 is TGTGCCAGCAGAGCGGGAGGGGCCACGGGCTACGAGCAGTACTTC.

V and J are TRBV18 and TRBJ2-1, with TRBD1 matching 9 bases. From germline, CDR1 is KGHSH and CDR2 LQKENI. The CDR3 spans 15 residues. V gave up 2 bases and J gave up 8 bases; unmatched junction bases: 7. CDR3 region: CASSPGTGYVDEQFF. CDR3 DNA sequence: TGTGCCAGCTCACCAGGGACAGGGTATGTCGATGAGCAGTTCTTC.

A few counts support this clone. This rearrangement joins TRBV6-5 to TRBJ1-1, with D unresolved. CDR1 MNHEY and CDR2 SVGAGI come from the germline V gene. The CDR3 spans 16 residues. Trimming pared 0 bases from V and 6 bases from J, leaving 17 bases between. The CDR3 DNA reads as TGTGCCAGCAGTTACTCGATAGCCAGAATACGTTCTGAAGCTTTCTTT. It translates to CASSYSIARIRSEAFF.

The CDR3 sequence is CASSGGDRSSPYGYTF. The CDR3 DNA reads TGTGCCAGCAGTGGGGGGGACAGGTCCAGCCCCTATGGCTACACCTTC. The rearrangement links TRBV2 to TRBJ1-2; 8 bases line up with TRBD1. V was clipped by 4 bases and J by 4 bases; unmatched bases: 11. The CDR3 has 16 amino acids. Germline loops: CDR1 SNHLY, CDR2 FYNNEI.

The V gene is TRBV25-1, the J gene TRBJ2-5; a weak D match, TRBD1 (6 bases). Trimming removed 5 bases from V and 5 bases from J, with 18 bases in between. CDR3 size: 15 residues. Germline values: CDR1 MGHDK, CDR2 SYGVNS. The CDR3 DNA is TGTGCCAGCAGTTCCTCTCAGGGGCCGGGGGAGACCCAGTACTTC. It translates to CASSSSQGPGETQYF.

This clone was recorded once. The chain recombines TRBV27 with TRBJ1-1; the match to TRBD1 covers 12 bases. V dropped 5 bases and J dropped 7; count of bases not matched to a gene: 8. This CDR3 spans 15 amino acids. CDR1 MNHEY and CDR2 SMNVEV come from the germline V gene (reference sequence). CDR3 nucleotides: TGTGCCAGCAGTAAGGGACAGGGGGCTGTTAGTGAAGCTTTCTTT. Protein: CASSKGQGAVSEAFF.

This rearrangement joins TRBV18 to TRBJ1-1; TRBD1 matches 7 bases. This CDR3 is built from 18 residues. J lost 1 base, V lost 1 base, and 12 bases had no gene match. Germline lookup yields CDR1 KGHSH and CDR2 LQKENI. The CDR3 nucleotides read TGTGCCAGCTCACCACTACAGGGGACCCATAAACCGAACACTGAAGCTTTCTTT. Translation gives CASSPLQGTHKPNTEAFF.

The chain uses TRBV5-1 and TRBJ2-5; 7 bases are shared with TRBD2. V was pared by 7 bases and J by 2 bases, with 8 bases of the junction left unmatched. Germline lookup yields CDR1 SGHRS and CDR2 YFSETQ. The CDR3 length is 14 residues. The CDR3 nucleotides read TGCGCCAGCCGCCGGGCTAGCGGACAAGAGACCCAGTACTTC. This gives the protein CASRRASGQETQYF. The variable domain in full, completed from reference TRBV5-1 and TRBJ2-5, reads KAGVTQTPRYLIKTRGQQVTLSCSPISGHRSVSWYQQTPGQGLQFLFEYFSETQRNKGNFPGRFSGRQFSNSRSEMNVSTLELGDSALYLCASRRASGQETQYFGPGTRLLVL.

V gene TRBV19 combines with J gene TRBJ1-2; possibly TRBD1 for D (6 bases). Trimming stripped 6 bases from V and 5 bases from J, with 7 bases between. Germline V gene lookup returns CDR1 LNHDA and CDR2 SQIVND (reference sequence). The CDR3 loop spans 11 amino acids. CDR3 sequence reads: CASSQGYGYTF. The CDR3 DNA sequence: TGTGCCAGTAGCCAGGGGTATGGCTACACCTTC.